Listed here is a single T cell receptor (beta chain). Only in-frame clones appear in the TCRdb table, and some are missing; sequencing was by immunoSEQ multiplex PCR. This table holds roughly 120,000 clones, around four fifths found once. This specimen comes from a study of blood T cell repertoires in COVID-19. The source material was peripheral blood. The clonotype originates from an elderly man with COVID-19, enrolled during active disease.

This CDR3 is CASSPPSRYNEQFF. In DNA, the CDR3 is TGTGCCAGCAGCCCGCCGAGTCGTTACAATGAGCAGTTCTTC. The chain employs TRBV7-9 and TRBJ2-1; the D is unclear. The CDR3 spans 14 residues. CDR1 is SEHNR and CDR2 is FQNEAQ in the germline V gene (reference sequence). Deletions cut 5 bases from V and 4 bases from J, with 12 bases between.